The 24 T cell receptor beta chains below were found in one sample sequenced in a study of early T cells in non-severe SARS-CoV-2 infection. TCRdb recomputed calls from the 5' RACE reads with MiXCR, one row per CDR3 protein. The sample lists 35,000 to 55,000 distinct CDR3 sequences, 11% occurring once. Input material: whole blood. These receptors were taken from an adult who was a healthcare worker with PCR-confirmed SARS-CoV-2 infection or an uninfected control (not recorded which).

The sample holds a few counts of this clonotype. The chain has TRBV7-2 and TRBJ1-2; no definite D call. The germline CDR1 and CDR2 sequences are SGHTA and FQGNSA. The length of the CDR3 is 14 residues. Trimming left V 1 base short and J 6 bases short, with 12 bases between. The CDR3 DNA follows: TGTGCCAGCAGCTTAGGGTGGAGTGAGGATGGCTACACCTTC. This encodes CASSLGWSEDGYTF.

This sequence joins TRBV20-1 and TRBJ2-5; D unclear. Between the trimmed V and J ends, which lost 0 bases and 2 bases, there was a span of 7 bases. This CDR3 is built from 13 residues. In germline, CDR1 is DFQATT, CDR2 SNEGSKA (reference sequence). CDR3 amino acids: CSARDRLQETQYF. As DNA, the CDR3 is TGCAGTGCTAGAGACAGGTTGCAAGAGACCCAGTACTTC.

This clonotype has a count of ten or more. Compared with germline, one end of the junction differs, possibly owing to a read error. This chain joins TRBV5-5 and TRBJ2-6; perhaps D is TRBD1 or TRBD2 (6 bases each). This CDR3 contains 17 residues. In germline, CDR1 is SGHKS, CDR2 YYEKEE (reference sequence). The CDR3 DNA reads TGTGCCAGCGAGGCGCGGGACACAGACTCTGGGGCCAACGTCCTGATTTTC. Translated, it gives CASEARDTDSGANVLIF.

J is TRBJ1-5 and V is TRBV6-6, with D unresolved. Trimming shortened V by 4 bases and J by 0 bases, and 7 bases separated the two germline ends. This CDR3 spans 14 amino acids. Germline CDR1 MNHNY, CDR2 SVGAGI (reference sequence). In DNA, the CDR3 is TGTGCCAGCAGTTTGGGCTATAGCAATCAGCCCCAGCATTTT. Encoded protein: CASSLGYSNQPQHF.

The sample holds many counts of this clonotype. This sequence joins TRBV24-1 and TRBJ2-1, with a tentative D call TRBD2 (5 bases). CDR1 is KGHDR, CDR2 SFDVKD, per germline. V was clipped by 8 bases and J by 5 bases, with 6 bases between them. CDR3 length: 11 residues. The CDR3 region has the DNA TGTGCCACCACCGGGGACAATGAGCAGTTCTTC. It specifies CATTGDNEQFF.

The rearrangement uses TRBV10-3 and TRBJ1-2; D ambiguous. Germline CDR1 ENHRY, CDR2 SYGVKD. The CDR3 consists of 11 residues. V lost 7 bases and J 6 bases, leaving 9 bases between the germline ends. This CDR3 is CAITAGNGYTF. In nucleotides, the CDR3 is TGTGCCATCACGGCTGGAAATGGCTACACCTTC.

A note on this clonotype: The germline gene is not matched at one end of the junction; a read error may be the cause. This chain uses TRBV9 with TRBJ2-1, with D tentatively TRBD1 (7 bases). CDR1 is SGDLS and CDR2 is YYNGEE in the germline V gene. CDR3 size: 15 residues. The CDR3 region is CASSDSRGAYSEQFF. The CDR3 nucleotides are TGTGCCAGCAGCGACAGCAGGGGGGCCTACAGTGAGCAGTTCTTC.

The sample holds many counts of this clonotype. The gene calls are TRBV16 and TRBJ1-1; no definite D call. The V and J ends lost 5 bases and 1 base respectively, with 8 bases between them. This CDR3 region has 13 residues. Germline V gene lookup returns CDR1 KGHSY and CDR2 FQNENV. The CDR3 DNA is TGTGCCAGCAGCGTTACGTCGAACACTGAAGCTTTCTTT. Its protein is CASSVTSNTEAFF.

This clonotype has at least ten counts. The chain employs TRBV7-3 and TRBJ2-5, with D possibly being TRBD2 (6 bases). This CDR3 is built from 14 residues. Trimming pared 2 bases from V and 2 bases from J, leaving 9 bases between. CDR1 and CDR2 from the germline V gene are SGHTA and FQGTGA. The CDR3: CASSLLGGQETQYF. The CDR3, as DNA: TGTGCCAGCAGCTTACTCGGGGGACAAGAGACCCAGTACTTC.

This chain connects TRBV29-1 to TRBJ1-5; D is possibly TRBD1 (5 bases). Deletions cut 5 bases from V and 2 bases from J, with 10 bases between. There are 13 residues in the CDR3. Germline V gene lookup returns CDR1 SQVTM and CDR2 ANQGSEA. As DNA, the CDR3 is TGCAGCGTTCTCCAAGGGGGCAATCAGCCCCAGCATTTT. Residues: CSVLQGGNQPQHF.

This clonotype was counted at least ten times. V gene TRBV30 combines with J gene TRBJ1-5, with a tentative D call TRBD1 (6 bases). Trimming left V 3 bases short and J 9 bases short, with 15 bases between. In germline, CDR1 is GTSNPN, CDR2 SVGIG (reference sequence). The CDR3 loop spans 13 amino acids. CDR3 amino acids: CAWSVAGEGPQHF. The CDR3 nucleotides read TGTGCCTGGAGCGTCGCAGGGGAGGGGCCCCAGCATTTT.

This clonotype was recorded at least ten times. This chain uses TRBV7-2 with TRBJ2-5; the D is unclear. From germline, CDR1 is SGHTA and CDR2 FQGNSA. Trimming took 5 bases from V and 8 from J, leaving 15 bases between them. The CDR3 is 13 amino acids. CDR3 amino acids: CASSPGTPSTQYF. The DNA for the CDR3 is TGTGCCAGCAGCCCCGGAACCCCGAGCACCCAGTACTTC.

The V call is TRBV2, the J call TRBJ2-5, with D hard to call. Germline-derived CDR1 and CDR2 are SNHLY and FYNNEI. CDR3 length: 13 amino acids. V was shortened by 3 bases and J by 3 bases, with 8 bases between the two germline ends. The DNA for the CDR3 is TGTGCCAGCAGTGATAGGACGGAAGAGACCCAGTACTTC. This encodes CASSDRTEETQYF.

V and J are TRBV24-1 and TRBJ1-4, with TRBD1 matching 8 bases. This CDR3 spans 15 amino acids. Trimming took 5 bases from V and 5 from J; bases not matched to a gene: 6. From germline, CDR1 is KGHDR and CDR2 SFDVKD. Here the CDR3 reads CATSAPGQGNEKLFF. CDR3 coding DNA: TGTGCCACCAGTGCCCCTGGACAGGGAAATGAAAAACTGTTTTTT.

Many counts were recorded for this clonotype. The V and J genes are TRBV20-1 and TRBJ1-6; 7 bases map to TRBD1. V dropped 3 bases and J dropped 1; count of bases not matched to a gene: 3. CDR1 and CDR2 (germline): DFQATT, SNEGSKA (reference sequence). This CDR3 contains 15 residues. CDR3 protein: CSARPGGSYNSPLHF. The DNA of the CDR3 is TGCAGTGCTAGGCCAGGGGGATCCTATAATTCACCCCTCCACTTT.

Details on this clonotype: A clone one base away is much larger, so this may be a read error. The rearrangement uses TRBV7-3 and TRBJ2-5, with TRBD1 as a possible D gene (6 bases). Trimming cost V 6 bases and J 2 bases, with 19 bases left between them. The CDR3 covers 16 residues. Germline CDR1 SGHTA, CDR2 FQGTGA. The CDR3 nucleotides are TGTGCCAGCAGATTAGGGGGACGGGCCCATCAAGAGACCCAGTACTTC. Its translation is CASRLGGRAHQETQYF. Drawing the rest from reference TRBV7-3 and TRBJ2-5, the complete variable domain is GAGVSQTPSNKVTEKGKYVELRCDPISGHTALYWYRQSLGQGPEFLIYFQGTGAADDSGLPNDRFFAVRPEGSVSTLKIQRTERGDSAVYLCASRLGGRAHQETQYFGPGTRLLVL.

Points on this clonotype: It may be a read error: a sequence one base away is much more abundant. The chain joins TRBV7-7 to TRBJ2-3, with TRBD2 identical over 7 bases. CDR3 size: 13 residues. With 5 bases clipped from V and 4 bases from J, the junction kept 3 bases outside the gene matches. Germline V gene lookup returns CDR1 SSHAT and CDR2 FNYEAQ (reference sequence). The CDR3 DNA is TGTGCCAGCAGCGCTAGCGGCGCAGATACGCAGTATTTT. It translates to CASSASGADTQYF.

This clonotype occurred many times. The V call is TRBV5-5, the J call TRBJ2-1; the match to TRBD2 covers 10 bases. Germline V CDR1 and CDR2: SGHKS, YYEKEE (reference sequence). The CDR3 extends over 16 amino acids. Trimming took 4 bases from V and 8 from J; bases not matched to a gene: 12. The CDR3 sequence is CASSRTPSGSFDEQFF. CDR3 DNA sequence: TGTGCCAGCAGCCGCACGCCTAGCGGGAGTTTCGATGAGCAGTTCTTC. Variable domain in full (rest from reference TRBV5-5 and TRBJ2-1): DAGVTQSPTHLIKTRGQQVTLRCSPISGHKSVSWYQQVLGQGPQFIFQYYEKEERGRGNFPDRFSARQFPNYSSELNVNALLLGDSALYLCASSRTPSGSFDEQFFGPGTRLTVL.

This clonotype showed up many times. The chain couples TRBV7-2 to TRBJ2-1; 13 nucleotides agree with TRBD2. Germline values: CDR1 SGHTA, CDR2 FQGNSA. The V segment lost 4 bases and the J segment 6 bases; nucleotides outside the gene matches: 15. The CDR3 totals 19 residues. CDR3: CASSSGLAGVPLWGNEQFF. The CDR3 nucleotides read TGTGCCAGCAGCTCCGGACTAGCGGGGGTACCCCTTTGGGGCAATGAGCAGTTCTTC.

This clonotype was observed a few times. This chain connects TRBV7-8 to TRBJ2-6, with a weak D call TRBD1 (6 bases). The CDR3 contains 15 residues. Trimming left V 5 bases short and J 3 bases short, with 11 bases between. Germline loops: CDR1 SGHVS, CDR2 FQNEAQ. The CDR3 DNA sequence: TGTGCCAGCAGCGCACAGGGAGTTGGGGCCAACGTCCTGACTTTC. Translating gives CASSAQGVGANVLTF.

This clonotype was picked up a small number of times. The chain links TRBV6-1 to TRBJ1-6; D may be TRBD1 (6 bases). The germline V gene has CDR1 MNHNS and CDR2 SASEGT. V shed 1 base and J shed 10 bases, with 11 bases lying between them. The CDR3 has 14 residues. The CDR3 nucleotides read TGTGCCAGCAGTGAAGTGGGGGCTAGGTCACCCCTCCACTTT. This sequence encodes CASSEVGARSPLHF.

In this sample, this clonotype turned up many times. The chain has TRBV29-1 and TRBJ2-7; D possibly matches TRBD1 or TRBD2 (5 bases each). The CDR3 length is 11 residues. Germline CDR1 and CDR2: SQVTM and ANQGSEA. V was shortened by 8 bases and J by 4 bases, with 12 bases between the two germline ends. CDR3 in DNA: TGCAGCACCGGGACGGCGTACGAGCAGTACTTC. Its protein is CSTGTAYEQYF.

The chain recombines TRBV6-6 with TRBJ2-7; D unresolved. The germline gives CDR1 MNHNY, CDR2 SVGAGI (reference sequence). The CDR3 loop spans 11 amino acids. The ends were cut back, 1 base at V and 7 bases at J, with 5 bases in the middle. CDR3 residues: CASSYYAEQYF. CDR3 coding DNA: TGTGCCAGCAGTTACTACGCTGAGCAGTACTTC.

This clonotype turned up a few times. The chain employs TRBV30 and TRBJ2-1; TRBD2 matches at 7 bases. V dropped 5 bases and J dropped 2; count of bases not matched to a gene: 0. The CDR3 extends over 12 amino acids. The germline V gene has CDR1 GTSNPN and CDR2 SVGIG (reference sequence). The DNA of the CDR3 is TGTGCCTGGGGGGGGGCCTACAATGAGCAGTTCTTC. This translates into CAWGGAYNEQFF.